These T cell receptor beta chains were read from a single sample in a study of OX40 agonist ivuxolimab in advanced cancers. Sequenced by immunoSEQ multiplex PCR; TCRdb stores in-frame clones only, minus some. The sample lists roughly 80,000 clones; about 88% were seen once. Here the sequenced sample was CD4+ or CD8+ T cells sorted from blood, taken in a trial of the OX40 agonist ivuxolimab. The receptor source for this set is an adult with an advanced solid tumor such as melanoma, head and neck, liver or kidney cancer. Both conserved end residues are part of each CDR3. A D gene is named only where the DNA matches it firmly. Expanded clones get a size class; other rows say once, few or many, or leave the size out.

V gene: TRBV11-2
clone size: .
D gene: .
J gene: TRBJ1-4
CDR3 DNA: TGTGCCAGCAGCGTCGAGCTTGGGGTTAATGAAAAACTGTTTTTT
CDR3 protein: CASSVELGVNEKLFF

V gene: TRBV12-5
clone size: .
D gene: TRBD1
J gene: TRBJ1-5
CDR3 DNA: TGTGCTAGTGGTTTGGGGACAGGGGCCTTTAGCAATCAGCCCCAGCATTTT
CDR3 protein: CASGLGTGAFSNQPQHF

V gene: TRBV19
clone size: .
D gene: TRBD2
J gene: TRBJ2-7
CDR3 DNA: TGTGCCAGTAGCCTCGGTGGGCTAGCGGGTTTGTACGAGCAGTACTTC
CDR3 protein: CASSLGGLAGLYEQYF

V gene: TRBV27
clone size: .
D gene: TRBD2
J gene: TRBJ2-7
CDR3 DNA: TGTGCCAGCAGTTTACTAGCGGGCAAGGGTCTGCAGTACTTC
CDR3 protein: CASSLLAGKGLQYF

V gene: TRBV25-1
clone size: .
D gene: .
J gene: TRBJ1-1
CDR3 DNA: TGTGCCAGCGAACAGGGCTTGGACACTGAAGCTTTCTTT
CDR3 protein: CASEQGLDTEAFF

V gene: TRBV6-5
clone size: .
D gene: TRBD1
J gene: TRBJ2-4
CDR3 DNA: TGTGCCAGCAGCCGACAGGGGGCAAGCATTCAGTACTTC
CDR3 protein: CASSRQGASIQYF

V gene: TRBV30
clone size: .
D gene: .
J gene: TRBJ1-3
CDR3 DNA: TGTGCCTGGAGCCTCGGGGCTGGAAACACCATATATTTT
CDR3 protein: CAWSLGAGNTIYF

V gene: TRBV19
clone size: .
D gene: .
J gene: TRBJ1-1
CDR3 DNA: TGTGCCAGTAGTATAGGGCCCACTGAAGCTTTCTTT
CDR3 protein: CASSIGPTEAFF

V gene: TRBV27
clone size: .
D gene: .
J gene: TRBJ2-7
CDR3 DNA: TGTGCCAGCAGTTCCCCGGACAGAACCTACGAGCAGTACTTC
CDR3 protein: CASSSPDRTYEQYF

V gene: TRBV10-2
clone size: .
D gene: .
J gene: TRBJ2-5
CDR3 DNA: TGCGGCACGACGGGGGGCGGAGAGACCCAGTACTTC
CDR3 protein: CGTTGGGETQYF

V gene: TRBV25-1
clone size: .
D gene: TRBD2
J gene: TRBJ2-7
CDR3 DNA: TGTGCCAGCAGTCATCCAAGCGGGACGACCCGCTACGAGCAGTACTTC
CDR3 protein: CASSHPSGTTRYEQYF

V gene: TRBV1
clone size: .
D gene: .
J gene: TRBJ2-1
CDR3 DNA: TGCACCAGCAGCCCCTCGGGGGGCGGTGAGTACAATGAGCAGTTCTTC
CDR3 protein: CTSSPSGGGEYNEQFF

V gene: TRBV5-1
clone size: .
D gene: .
J gene: TRBJ2-5
CDR3 DNA: TGCGCCAGCAGCTTGGAGTGGGTCCAAGAGACCCAGTACTTC
CDR3 protein: CASSLEWVQETQYF

V gene: TRBV5-8
clone size: .
D gene: TRBD2
J gene: TRBJ2-3
CDR3 DNA: TGTGCCAGCAGCGGGACTAGCGGGAGGGCCGGCACAGATACGCAGTATTTT
CDR3 protein: CASSGTSGRAGTDTQYF

V gene: TRBV27
clone size: .
D gene: .
J gene: TRBJ1-5
CDR3 DNA: TGTGCCAGCAGTTTAACCCACGGGGCAGGAAATCAGCCCCAGCATTTT
CDR3 protein: CASSLTHGAGNQPQHF

V gene: TRBV19
clone size: .
D gene: .
J gene: TRBJ1-4
CDR3 DNA: TGTGCCAGTAGTGTGACTAATGAAAAACTGTTTTTT
CDR3 protein: CASSVTNEKLFF

V gene: TRBV19
clone size: .
D gene: TRBD2
J gene: TRBJ2-5
CDR3 DNA: TGTGCCAGTAGTATCGGGGTAGCGGGAGCGGGAGAGACCCAGTACTTC
CDR3 protein: CASSIGVAGAGETQYF

V gene: TRBV11-2
clone size: once
D gene: .
J gene: TRBJ1-5
CDR3 DNA: TGTGCCAGCAGCTTAGATAGTGGGTCCCAGCCCCAGCATTTT
CDR3 protein: CASSLDSGSQPQHF

V gene: TRBV27
clone size: .
D gene: TRBD2
J gene: TRBJ2-7
CDR3 DNA: TGTGCCAGCAACCAGCAACTGGGGGGGGACTCCTACGAGCAGTACTTC
CDR3 protein: CASNQQLGGDSYEQYF

V gene: TRBV6-5
clone size: .
D gene: TRBD1
J gene: TRBJ1-1
CDR3 DNA: TGTGCCAGCAGACTCACCTACGGACAGGGAGCTTTCTTT
CDR3 protein: CASRLTYGQGAFF

V gene: TRBV6-1
clone size: .
D gene: .
J gene: TRBJ1-6
CDR3 DNA: TGTGCCAGCAGTGTGGAAGAGGGGTCGTATTCACCCCTCCACTTT
CDR3 protein: CASSVEEGSYSPLHF